The 19 T cell receptor beta chains presented below share a single source sample, sequenced in a study of blood T cell repertoires in COVID-19. Here immunoSEQ multiplex PCR was the method, and the copy in TCRdb shows in-frame clones only, minus some. The sample records approximately 160,000 clones, about 87% being singletons. Sequenced material: peripheral blood. The receptor source for this set is a man aged 60 to 69 with COVID-19, enrolled during active disease.

The chain employs TRBV11-3 and TRBJ1-1; TRBD1 agrees at 7 bases. CDR1 is SGHNT and CDR2 is YENEEA in the germline V gene. This CDR3 is built from 14 residues. V shed 5 bases, J shed 4 bases, and the junction held 7 bases outside the gene matches. The DNA for the CDR3 is TGTGCCAGCAGCGTCAGGGGGTTGTCCACTGAAGCTTTCTTT. This gives the protein CASSVRGLSTEAFF.

The rearrangement uses TRBV10-1 and TRBJ2-3; 15 bases align to TRBD2. Germline V gene lookup returns CDR1 WNHNN and CDR2 SYGVQD (reference sequence). The CDR3 sequence is 17 residues long. Losses at the gene ends were 11 bases for V and 7 bases for J; bases not matched to a gene: 16. The CDR3 reads CAGWSGLAGGVRNTQYF. CDR3 coding DNA: TGCGCCGGATGGTCGGGACTAGCGGGAGGTGTTAGGAATACGCAGTATTTT.

The CDR3 DNA is TGTGCCAGCAGCCCTATAGCGGGAGTAACAGATACGCAGTATTTT. Translating gives CASSPIAGVTDTQYF. V is TRBV9 and J is TRBJ2-3, with TRBD2 matching 9 bases. Unmatched junction bases numbered 6, after V lost 4 bases and J lost 3 bases. Per the germline V gene, CDR1 is SGDLS and CDR2 is YYNGEE. The CDR3 has 15 amino acids.

This chain joins TRBV5-4 and TRBJ1-3; TRBD1 is a possible D gene (6 bases). The ends were cut back, 10 bases at V and 4 bases at J, with 18 bases in the middle. CDR3 length equals 14 residues. From germline, CDR1 is SGHNT and CDR2 YYREEE (reference sequence). CDR3 in DNA: TGTGCCCTAGGCAGGGGAGAAGCGGGAAACACCATATATTTT. The encoded protein is CALGRGEAGNTIYF.

This clone turned up a few times. The rearrangement uses TRBV5-4 and TRBJ1-2; D possibly corresponds to TRBD1 (5 bases). The germline CDR1 and CDR2 sequences are SGHNT and YYREEE (reference sequence). The CDR3 covers 14 residues. Trimming left V 0 bases short and J 7 bases short, with 13 bases between. CDR3 nucleotides: TGTGCCAGCAGCTTGGAATGGGGGGGAAGTGGCTACACCTTC. This translates into CASSLEWGGSGYTF.

This sequence joins TRBV3-1 (or the pseudogene TRBV3-2) and TRBJ2-5, with 10 bases identical to TRBD1. CDR1 is LGHDT, CDR2 YNNKEL, per germline (reference sequence). J gave up 2 bases and V 0 bases, and 15 bases lay outside the gene matches. The CDR3 totals 20 residues. The CDR3 coding sequence is TGTGCCAGCAGCCAAGATAGAAAGGGACAGGGGACCGCTAGGCAAGAGACCCAGTACTTC. Its protein is CASSQDRKGQGTARQETQYF.

The V gene is TRBV6-1, the J gene TRBJ1-2; tentatively, D is TRBD1 (5 bases). CDR1 and CDR2 from the germline V gene are MNHNS and SASEGT. The CDR3 has 14 residues. Trimming took 2 bases from V and 4 from J, leaving 11 bases between them. CDR3 amino acids: CASSEWGAAYGYTF. The CDR3 DNA reads TGTGCCAGCAGTGAATGGGGCGCCGCCTATGGCTACACCTTC.

The CDR3 here is CASSEAGKDGYTF. CDR3 DNA sequence: TGTGCCAGCAGTGAGGCAGGGAAGGATGGCTACACCTTC. The V call is TRBV6-1, the J call TRBJ1-2; maybe TRBD1 (5 bases). The CDR3 spans 13 residues. Between the trimmed V and J ends, which lost 3 bases and 6 bases, there was a span of 11 bases. Germline CDR1 MNHNS, CDR2 SASEGT.

This clone was observed a handful of times. The chain is built from TRBV6-5 and TRBJ2-1; no reliable D call. CDR3 size: 14 residues. The germline CDR1 and CDR2 sequences are MNHEY and SVGAGI. Deletions cut 3 bases from V and 10 bases from J, with 16 bases between. The CDR3 DNA follows: TGTGCCAGCAGTTATGCCAACTGGGCCCGGGAGCAGTTCTTC. Its translation: CASSYANWAREQFF.

This chain uses TRBV7-2 with TRBJ2-5; the match to TRBD1 covers 10 bases. This CDR3 comprises 16 residues. From germline, CDR1 is SGHTA and CDR2 FQGNSA. V trimming: 5 bases; J trimming: 4 bases; junction bases outside the gene matches: 10. The CDR3 protein is CASSPRTGGRGETQYF. The CDR3 DNA reads TGTGCCAGCAGCCCCCGGACAGGGGGACGTGGAGAGACCCAGTACTTC.

The chain recombines TRBV7-2 with TRBJ1-2; tentative D call: TRBD1 (6 bases). The CDR3 contains 15 residues. Deletions cut 3 bases from V and 2 bases from J, with 13 bases between. The germline CDR1 and CDR2 sequences are SGHTA and FQGNSA. CDR3 amino acids: CASSLGGAQNYGYTF. The CDR3 DNA sequence: TGTGCCAGCAGCTTGGGGGGGGCCCAGAACTATGGCTACACCTTC.

J is TRBJ1-5 and V is TRBV12-3 or TRBV12-4, with TRBD1 identical over 8 bases. The CDR3 extends over 13 amino acids. Unmatched junction bases numbered 1, after V lost 1 base and J lost 8 bases. The CDR3 sequence: CASSLETGEPQHF. The DNA for the CDR3 is TGTGCCAGCAGTTTAGAGACAGGGGAGCCCCAGCATTTT.

This chain joins TRBV7-2 and TRBJ2-7; 10 bases fit TRBD1. There are 15 residues in the CDR3. The J segment lost 8 bases and the V segment lost 5 bases, leaving 12 bases of the junction unmatched. CDR1 is SGHTA and CDR2 is FQGNSA in the germline V gene. CDR3 sequence: CASSLQTGTGDQQYF. DNA for the CDR3: TGTGCCAGCAGCCTGCAGACCGGGACAGGGGATCAGCAGTACTTC.

The rearrangement links TRBV14 to TRBJ1-3; D gene unclear. Looked up from germline, CDR1 is SGHDN and CDR2 is FVKESK. Trimming removed 4 bases at V and 2 bases at J, with 12 bases between. CDR3 length: 15 amino acids. The CDR3 loop is CASSPIRHPGNTIYF. CDR3 DNA sequence: TGTGCCAGCAGCCCCATACGACATCCTGGAAACACCATATATTTT. The whole variable domain, remainder taken from reference TRBV14 and TRBJ1-3, is EAGVTQFPSHSVIEKGQTVTLRCDPISGHDNLYWYRRVMGKEIKFLLHFVKESKQDESGMPNNRFLAERTGGTYSTLKVQPAELEDSGVYFCASSPIRHPGNTIYFGEGSWLTVV.

The chain recombines TRBV28 with TRBJ1-3; D is unclear. The V end was cut by 5 bases, the J end by 8 bases, with 16 bases between. Germline CDR1 and CDR2: MDHEN and SYDVKM. The CDR3 has 14 amino acids. This CDR3 reads CASSPHSPGDTIYF. The CDR3 nucleotides are TGTGCCAGCAGTCCCCACTCTCCCGGGGACACCATATATTTT. Full variable domain (missing parts from reference TRBV28 and TRBJ1-3): DVKVTQSSRYLVKRTGEKVFLECVQDMDHENMFWYRQDPGLGLRLIYFSYDVKMKEKGDIPEGYSVSREKKERFSLILESASTNQTSMYLCASSPHSPGDTIYFGEGSWLTVV.

This rearrangement joins TRBV12-3 or TRBV12-4 to TRBJ1-5; D is possibly TRBD1 (5 bases). The CDR3 length is 11 residues. The V and J ends lost 8 bases and 5 bases respectively, with 7 bases between them. Written as DNA, the CDR3 is TGTGCCAGCGGGGCAGATCAGCCCCAGCATTTT. Translating gives CASGADQPQHF.

The gene calls are TRBV3-1 (or the pseudogene TRBV3-2) and TRBJ2-5; 8 nucleotides agree with TRBD2. Per germline, CDR1 LGHDT and CDR2 YNNKEL (reference sequence). Trimming took 8 bases from V and 9 from J; bases not matched to a gene: 5. The CDR3 has 11 amino acids. The CDR3 loop reads CASQLGGAQYF. CDR3 nucleotides: TGTGCCAGCCAGCTCGGGGGGGCCCAGTACTTC.

To note about this clone: Other DNA variants within this sample encode the same CDR3. The J gene is TRBJ1-1, the V gene TRBV10-3, with 7 bases fitting TRBD1. The V segment lost 2 bases and the J segment 1 base; nucleotides outside the gene matches: 1. In germline, CDR1 is ENHRY, CDR2 SYGVKD. CDR3 length equals 14 residues. Written as DNA, the CDR3 is TGTGCCATCAGTGAGGCAGGGGGGAACACTGAAGCTTTCTTT. It yields the protein CAISEAGGNTEAFF.

This CDR3 is CASSYPDRANTGELFF. DNA for the CDR3: TGTGCCAGCAGTTATCCGGACAGGGCGAACACCGGGGAGCTGTTTTTT. The V call is TRBV6-2 or TRBV6-3, the J call TRBJ2-2, with 8 bases aligning to TRBD1. V shed 3 bases and J 0 bases; nucleotides not matched to a gene: 3. CDR3 length: 16 residues. The germline V gene has CDR1 MNHEY and CDR2 SVGEGT.